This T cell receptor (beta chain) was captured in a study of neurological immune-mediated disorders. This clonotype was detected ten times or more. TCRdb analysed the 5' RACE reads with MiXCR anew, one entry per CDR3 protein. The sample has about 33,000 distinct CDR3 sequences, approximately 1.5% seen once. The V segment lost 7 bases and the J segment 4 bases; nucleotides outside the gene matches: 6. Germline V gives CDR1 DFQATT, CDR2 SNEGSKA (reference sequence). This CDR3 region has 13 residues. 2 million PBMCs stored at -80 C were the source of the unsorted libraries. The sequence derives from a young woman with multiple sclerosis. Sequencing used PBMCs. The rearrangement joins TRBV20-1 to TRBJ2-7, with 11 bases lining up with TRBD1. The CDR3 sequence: CSVPGTGGYEQYF. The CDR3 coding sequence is TGCAGTGTTCCAGGGACAGGGGGATACGAGCAGTACTTC.